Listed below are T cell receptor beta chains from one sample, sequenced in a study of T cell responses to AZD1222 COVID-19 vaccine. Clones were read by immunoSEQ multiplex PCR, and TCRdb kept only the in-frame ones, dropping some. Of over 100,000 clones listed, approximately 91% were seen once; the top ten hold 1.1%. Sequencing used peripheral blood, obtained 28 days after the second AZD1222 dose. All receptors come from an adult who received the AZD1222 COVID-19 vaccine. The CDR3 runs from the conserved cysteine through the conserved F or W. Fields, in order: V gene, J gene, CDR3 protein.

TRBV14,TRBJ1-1,CASSQELGQGPTEAFF
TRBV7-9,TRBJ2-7,CASSLGGPYEQYF
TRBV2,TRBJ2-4,CASRADRAKNIQYF
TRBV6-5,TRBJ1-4,CASSRGPNEKLFF
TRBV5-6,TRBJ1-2,CASRTFQTYGYTF
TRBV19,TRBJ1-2,CASSINSGYGYTF
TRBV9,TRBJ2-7,CASSASYGGSYEQYF
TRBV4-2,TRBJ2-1,CASSQPTSPRGLRYEQFF
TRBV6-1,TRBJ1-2,CASSEWGATKPYGYTF
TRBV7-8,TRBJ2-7,CASSPARGLSGRRSYEQYF
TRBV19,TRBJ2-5,CASSILAGTQETQYF
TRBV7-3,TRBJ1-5,CASSFREDGFSNQPQHF
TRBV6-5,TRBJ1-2,CASSKPQENYGYTF
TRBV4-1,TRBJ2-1,CASSQVLSAGAGDEQFF
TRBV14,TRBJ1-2,CASSVGDGYTF
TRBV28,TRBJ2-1,CASSKGRGLYNEQFF
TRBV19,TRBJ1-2,CASRSVPGKNDYGYTF
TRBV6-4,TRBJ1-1,CASRKSTRWGNEAFF
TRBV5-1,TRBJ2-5,CASSLAVNQETQYF
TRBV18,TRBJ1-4,CASSPGTGLNEKLFF
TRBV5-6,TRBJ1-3,CASSSSGRGAGNTIYF
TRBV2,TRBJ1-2,CASGRDRGNSNYGYTF
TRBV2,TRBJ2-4,CASRNGPGGTIQYF
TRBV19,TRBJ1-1,CASTSTGGWNTEAFF
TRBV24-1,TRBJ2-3,CATSDRAAPSGDTQYF
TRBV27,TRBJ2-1,CASSPTYRGRFNEQFF
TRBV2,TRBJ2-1,CASKHTGLGSLEQFF
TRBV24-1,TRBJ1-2,CATSPGQNYGYTF
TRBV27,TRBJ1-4,CASKGRLNEKLFF
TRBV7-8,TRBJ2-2,CASRLDSGRAYTGELFF
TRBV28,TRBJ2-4,CASSQNGLAGVHF
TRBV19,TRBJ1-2,CAITRTGRSLGGYTF
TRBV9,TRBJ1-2,CASSVTGGGYGYTF